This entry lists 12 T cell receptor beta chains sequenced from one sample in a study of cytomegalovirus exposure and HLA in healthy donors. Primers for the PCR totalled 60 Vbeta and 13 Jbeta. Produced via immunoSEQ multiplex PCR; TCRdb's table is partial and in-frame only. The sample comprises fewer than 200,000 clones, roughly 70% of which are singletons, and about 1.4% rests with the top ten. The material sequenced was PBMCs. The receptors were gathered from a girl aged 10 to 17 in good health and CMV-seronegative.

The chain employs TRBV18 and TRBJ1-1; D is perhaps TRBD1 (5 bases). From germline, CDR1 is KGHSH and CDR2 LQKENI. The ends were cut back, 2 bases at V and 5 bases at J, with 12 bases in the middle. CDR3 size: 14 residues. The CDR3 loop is CASSPGGEGTEAFF. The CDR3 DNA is TGTGCCAGCTCACCAGGGGGGGAGGGGACTGAAGCTTTCTTT.

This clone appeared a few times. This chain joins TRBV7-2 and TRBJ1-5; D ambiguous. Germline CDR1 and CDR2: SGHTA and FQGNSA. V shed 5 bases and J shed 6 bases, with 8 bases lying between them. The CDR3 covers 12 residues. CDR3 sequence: CASSPPGQPQHF. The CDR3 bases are TGTGCCAGCAGCCCCCCGGGTCAGCCCCAGCATTTT.

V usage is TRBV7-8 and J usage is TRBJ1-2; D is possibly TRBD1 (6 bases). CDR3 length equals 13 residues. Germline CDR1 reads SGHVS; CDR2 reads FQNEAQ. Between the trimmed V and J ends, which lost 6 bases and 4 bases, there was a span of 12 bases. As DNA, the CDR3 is TGTGCCAGCAGGCCAGGGGTTCTCTATGGCTACACCTTC. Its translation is CASRPGVLYGYTF.

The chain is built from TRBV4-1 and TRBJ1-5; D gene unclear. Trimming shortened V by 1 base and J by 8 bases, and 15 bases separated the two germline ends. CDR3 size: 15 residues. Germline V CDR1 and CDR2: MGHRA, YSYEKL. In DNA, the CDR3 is TGCGCCAGCAGCCAAGCCGGGAGGGAAGGAGAGCCCCAGCATTTT. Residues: CASSQAGREGEPQHF.

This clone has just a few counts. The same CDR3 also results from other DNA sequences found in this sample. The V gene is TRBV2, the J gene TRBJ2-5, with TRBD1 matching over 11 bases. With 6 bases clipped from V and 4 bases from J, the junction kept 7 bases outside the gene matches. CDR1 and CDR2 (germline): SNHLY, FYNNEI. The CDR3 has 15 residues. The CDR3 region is CASRAGTGGRETQYF. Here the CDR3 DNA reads TGTGCCAGCAGAGCCGGGACAGGGGGAAGAGAGACCCAGTACTTC.

The CDR3 nucleotides read TGCGCCAGCAGCTTCACTAGCGGGGCCAACCGGGACACCGGGGAGCTGTTTTTT. It translates to CASSFTSGANRDTGELFF. J is TRBJ2-2 and V is TRBV5-1; 10 positions agree with TRBD2. The germline V gene has CDR1 SGHRS and CDR2 YFSETQ. This CDR3 has 18 residues. Losses at the gene ends were 2 bases for V and 3 bases for J; bases not matched to a gene: 10.

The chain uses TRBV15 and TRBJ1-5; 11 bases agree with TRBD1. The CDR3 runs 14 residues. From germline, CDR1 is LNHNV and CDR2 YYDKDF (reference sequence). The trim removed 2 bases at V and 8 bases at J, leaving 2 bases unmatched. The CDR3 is CATSRRDRGKPQHF. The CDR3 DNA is TGTGCCACCAGCAGACGGGACAGGGGGAAGCCCCAGCATTTT.

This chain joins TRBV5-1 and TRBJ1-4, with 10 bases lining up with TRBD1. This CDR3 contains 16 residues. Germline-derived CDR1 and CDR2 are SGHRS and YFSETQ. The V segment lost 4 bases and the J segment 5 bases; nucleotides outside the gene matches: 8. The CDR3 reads CASSPGTGAQNEKLFF. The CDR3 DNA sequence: TGCGCCAGCAGCCCCGGGACAGGGGCTCAGAATGAAAAACTGTTTTTT.

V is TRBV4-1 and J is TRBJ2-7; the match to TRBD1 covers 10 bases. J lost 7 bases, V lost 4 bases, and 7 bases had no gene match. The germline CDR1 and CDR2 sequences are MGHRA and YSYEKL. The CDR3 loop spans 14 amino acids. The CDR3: CASSPTGGLLEQYF. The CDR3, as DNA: TGCGCCAGCAGCCCGACAGGGGGCCTGCTGGAGCAGTACTTC.

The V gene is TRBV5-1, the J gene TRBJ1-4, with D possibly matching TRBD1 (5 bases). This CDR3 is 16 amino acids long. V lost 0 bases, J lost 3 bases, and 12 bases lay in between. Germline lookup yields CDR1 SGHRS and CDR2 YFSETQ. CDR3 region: CASSLDRLSPNEKLFF. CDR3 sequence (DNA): TGCGCCAGCAGCTTGGACAGGTTAAGCCCTAATGAAAAACTGTTTTTT.

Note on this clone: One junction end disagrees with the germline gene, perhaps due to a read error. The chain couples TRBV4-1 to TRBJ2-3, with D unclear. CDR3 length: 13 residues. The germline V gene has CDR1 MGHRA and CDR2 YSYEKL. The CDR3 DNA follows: TGCGCCAGCAGCCACCCAGACACAGATACGCCGTATTTT. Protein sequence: CASSHPDTDTPYF.

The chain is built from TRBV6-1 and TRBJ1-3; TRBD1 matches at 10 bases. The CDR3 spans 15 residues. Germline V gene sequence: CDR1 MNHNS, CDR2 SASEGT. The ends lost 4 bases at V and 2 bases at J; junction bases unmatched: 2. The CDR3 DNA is TGTGCCAGCAGTGCTGACAGGGGGCCTGGAAACACCATATATTTT. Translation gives CASSADRGPGNTIYF.